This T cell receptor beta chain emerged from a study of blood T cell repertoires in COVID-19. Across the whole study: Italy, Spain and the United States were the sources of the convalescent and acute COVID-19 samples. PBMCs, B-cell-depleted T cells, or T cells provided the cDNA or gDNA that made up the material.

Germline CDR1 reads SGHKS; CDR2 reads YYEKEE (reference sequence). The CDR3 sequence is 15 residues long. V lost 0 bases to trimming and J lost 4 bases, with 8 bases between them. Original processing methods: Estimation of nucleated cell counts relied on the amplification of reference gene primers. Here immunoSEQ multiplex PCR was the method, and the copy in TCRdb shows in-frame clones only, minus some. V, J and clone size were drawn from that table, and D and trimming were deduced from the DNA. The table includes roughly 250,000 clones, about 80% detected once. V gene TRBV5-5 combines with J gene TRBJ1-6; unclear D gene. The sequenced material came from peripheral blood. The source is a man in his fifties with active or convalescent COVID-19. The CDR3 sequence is CASSLDSYYNSPLHF. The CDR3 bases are TGTGCCAGCAGCTTGGACAGTTATTATAATTCACCCCTCCACTTT.